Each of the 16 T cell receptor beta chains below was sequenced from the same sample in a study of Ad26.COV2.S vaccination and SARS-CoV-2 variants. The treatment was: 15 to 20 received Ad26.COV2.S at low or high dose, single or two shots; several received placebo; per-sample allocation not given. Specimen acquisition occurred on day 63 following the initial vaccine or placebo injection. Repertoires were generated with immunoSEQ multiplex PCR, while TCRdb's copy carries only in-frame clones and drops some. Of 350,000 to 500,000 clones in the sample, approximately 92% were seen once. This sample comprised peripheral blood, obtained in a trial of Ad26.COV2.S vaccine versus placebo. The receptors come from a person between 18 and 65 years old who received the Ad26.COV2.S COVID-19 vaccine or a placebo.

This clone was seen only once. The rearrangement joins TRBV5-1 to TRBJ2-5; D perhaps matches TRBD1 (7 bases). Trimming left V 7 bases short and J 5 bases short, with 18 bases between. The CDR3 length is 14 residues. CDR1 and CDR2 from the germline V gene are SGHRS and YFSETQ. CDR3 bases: TGCGCCAGCGAAGAAGCGGAGGGGGCGGAGACCCAGTACTTC. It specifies CASEEAEGAETQYF.

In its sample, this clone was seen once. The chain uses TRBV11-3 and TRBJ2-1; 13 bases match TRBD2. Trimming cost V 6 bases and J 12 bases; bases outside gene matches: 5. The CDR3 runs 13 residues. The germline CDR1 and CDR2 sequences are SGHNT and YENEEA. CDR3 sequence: CASRRTSGSMQFF. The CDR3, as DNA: TGTGCCAGCAGACGGACTAGCGGGAGCATGCAGTTCTTC.

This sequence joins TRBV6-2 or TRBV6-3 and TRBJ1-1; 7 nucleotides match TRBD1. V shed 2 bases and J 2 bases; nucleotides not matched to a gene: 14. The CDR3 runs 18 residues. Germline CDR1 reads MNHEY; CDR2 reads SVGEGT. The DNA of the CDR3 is TGTGCCAGCAGTTACGGCTCTCAGGGGAGGGGGCCCAACACTGAAGCTTTCTTT. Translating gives CASSYGSQGRGPNTEAFF.

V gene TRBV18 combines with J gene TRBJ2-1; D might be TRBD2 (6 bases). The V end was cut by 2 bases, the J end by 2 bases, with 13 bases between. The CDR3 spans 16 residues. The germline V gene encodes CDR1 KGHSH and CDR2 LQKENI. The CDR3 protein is CASSPFTPGAYNEQFF. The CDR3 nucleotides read TGTGCCAGCTCACCATTCACCCCGGGGGCCTACAATGAGCAGTTCTTC.

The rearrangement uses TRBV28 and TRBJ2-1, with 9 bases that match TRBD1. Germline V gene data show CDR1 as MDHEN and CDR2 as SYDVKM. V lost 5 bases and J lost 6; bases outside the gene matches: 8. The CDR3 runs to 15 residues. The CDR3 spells CASSSAGTGLNEQFF. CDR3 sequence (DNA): TGTGCCAGCAGTAGTGCCGGGACAGGGCTCAATGAGCAGTTCTTC.

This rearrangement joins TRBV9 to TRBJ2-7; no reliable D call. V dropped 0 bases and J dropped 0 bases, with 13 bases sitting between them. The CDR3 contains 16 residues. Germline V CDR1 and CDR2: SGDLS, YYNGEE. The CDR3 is CASSVEDGLTSYEQYV. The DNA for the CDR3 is TGTGCCAGCAGCGTAGAAGACGGTCTTACCTCCTACGAGCAGTACGTC.

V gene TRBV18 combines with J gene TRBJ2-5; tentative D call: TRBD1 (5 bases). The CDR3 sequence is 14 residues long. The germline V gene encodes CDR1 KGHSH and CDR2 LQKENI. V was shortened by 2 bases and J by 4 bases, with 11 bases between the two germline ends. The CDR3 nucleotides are TGTGCCAGCTCACCATTTAGTCAGGGAGAGACCCAGTACTTC. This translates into CASSPFSQGETQYF.

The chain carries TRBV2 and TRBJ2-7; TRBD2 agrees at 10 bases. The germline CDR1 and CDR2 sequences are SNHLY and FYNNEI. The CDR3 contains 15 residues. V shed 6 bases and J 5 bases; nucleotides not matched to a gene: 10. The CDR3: CASRVRERGGNEQYF. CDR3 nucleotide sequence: TGTGCCAGCAGAGTGAGGGAGCGGGGGGGCAACGAGCAGTACTTC.

The chain's CDR3 is CASRDTEKQGKSGQPQHF. The CDR3 DNA is TGTGCCAGCAGGGACACTGAGAAACAGGGTAAGTCCGGTCAGCCCCAGCATTTT. This chain links TRBV6-4 with TRBJ1-5, with D perhaps matching TRBD1 (6 bases). The CDR3 extends over 18 amino acids. Trimming took 6 bases from V and 6 from J, leaving 27 bases between them. Germline-derived CDR1 and CDR2 are MRHNA and SNTAGT.

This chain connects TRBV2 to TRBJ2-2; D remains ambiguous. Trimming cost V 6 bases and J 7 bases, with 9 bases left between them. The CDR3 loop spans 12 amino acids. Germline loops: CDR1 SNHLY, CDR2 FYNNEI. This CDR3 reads CASSKGIGELFF. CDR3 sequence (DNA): TGTGCCAGCAGCAAAGGGATCGGGGAGCTGTTTTTT.

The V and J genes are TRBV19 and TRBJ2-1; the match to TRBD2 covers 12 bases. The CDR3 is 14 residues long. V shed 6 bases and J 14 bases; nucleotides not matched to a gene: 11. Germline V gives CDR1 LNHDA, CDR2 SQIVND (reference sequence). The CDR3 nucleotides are TGTGCCAGTAGGGTAGAAGCGACTAGCGGGAGAAAGTTCTTC. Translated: CASRVEATSGRKFF. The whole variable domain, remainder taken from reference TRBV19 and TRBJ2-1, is DGGITQSPKYLFRKEGQNVTLSCEQNLNHDAMYWYRQDPGQGLRLIYYSQIVNDFQKGDIAEGYSVSREKKESFPLTVTSAQKNPTAFYLCASRVEATSGRKFFGPGTRLTVL.

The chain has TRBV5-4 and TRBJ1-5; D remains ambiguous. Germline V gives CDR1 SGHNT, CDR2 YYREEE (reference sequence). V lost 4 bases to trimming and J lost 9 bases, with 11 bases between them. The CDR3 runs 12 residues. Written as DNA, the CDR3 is TGTGCCAGCAGCGCGGAGGCGGGGCCCCAGCATTTT. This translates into CASSAEAGPQHF.

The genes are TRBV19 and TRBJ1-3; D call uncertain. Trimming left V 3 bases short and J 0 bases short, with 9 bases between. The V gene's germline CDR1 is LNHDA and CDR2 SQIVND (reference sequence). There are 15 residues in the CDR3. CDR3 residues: CASSMNLFSGNTIYF. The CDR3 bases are TGTGCCAGTAGTATGAATTTATTCTCTGGAAACACCATATATTTT.

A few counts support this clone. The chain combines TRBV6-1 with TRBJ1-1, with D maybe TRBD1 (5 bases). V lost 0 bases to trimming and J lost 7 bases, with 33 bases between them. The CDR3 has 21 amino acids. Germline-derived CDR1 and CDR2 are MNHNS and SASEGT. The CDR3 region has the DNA TGTGCCAGCAGTGAAGCTGGCGGTGTCTTTAACCCAGGGTTCTTAGACAATGAAGCTTTCTTT. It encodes CASSEAGGVFNPGFLDNEAFF.

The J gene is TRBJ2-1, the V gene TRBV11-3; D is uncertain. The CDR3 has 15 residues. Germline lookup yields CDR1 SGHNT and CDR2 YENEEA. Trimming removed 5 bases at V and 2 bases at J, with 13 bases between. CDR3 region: CASSPQTLTYNEQFF. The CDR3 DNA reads TGTGCCAGCAGCCCCCAGACACTTACCTACAATGAGCAGTTCTTC.

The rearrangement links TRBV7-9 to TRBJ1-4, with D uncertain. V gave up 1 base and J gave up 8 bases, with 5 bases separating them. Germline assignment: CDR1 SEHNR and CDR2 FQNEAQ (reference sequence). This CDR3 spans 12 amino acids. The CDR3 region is CASSLGWEKLFF. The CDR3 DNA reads TGTGCCAGCAGCTTAGGGTGGGAAAAACTGTTTTTT.